This T cell receptor beta chain was found in a study of blood T cell repertoires in COVID-19. About the research overall: Samples of COVID-19 (acute and convalescent) were obtained from the United States, Italy and Spain. The cDNA or gDNA used as material had been derived from T cells, B-cell-depleted T cells, or PBMCs.

Authors' data handling: Amplification from reference gene primers served as the basis for estimated nucleated cell counts. Using immunoSEQ multiplex PCR, the repertoire was profiled, and TCRdb retains in-frame clones only, with some absent. V, J and clone size are taken as reported in that table, and D and trimming were inferred from the DNA itself. The sample has just under 300,000 clones; around 90% are singletons. This CDR3 has 15 residues. V was pared by 4 bases and J by 1 base, with 12 bases between. CDR1 is SGHDT, CDR2 YYEEEE, per germline. Material for sequencing was peripheral blood. The chain has TRBV5-6 and TRBJ1-5; D perhaps matches TRBD1 (6 bases). The sequence came from a man in his 70s with acute or convalescent COVID-19. DNA of the CDR3: TGTGCCAGCAGCCCACAGGGAACCAGCAATCAGCCCCAGCATTTT. Protein sequence: CASSPQGTSNQPQHF.